The 25 T cell receptor beta chains presented below share a single source sample, sequenced in a study of monozygotic twins with inflammatory bowel disease. TCRdb derives one entry per CDR3 protein from the 5' RACE reads, leaving out DNA. Its clone listing holds fewer than 550,000 distinct CDR3 sequences. The source material was blood. The origin of the receptors is a human donor with ulcerative colitis or Crohn's disease, or a healthy co-twin of an affected twin (not recorded which).

The chain couples TRBV20-1 to TRBJ2-1; no DNA is available, so the TRBD1 call from TCRdb remains unchecked. CDR1 is DFQATT and CDR2 is SNEGSKA in the germline V gene (reference sequence). This CDR3 is built from 16 residues. CDR3 region: CSPSYRTAEAYNEQFF.

The chain employs TRBV5-4 and TRBJ1-1. This CDR3 contains 13 residues. Germline CDR1 and CDR2: SGHNT and YYREEE (reference sequence). The CDR3 loop is CASSDNMNTEAFF.

This chain connects TRBV10-3 to TRBJ1-1; TCRdb proposes TRBD1, but this gene call is untestable without DNA. The CDR3 spans 14 residues. Germline V gene data show CDR1 as ENHRY and CDR2 as SYGVKD. The CDR3 reads CAISETTGLSEAFF.

The chain links TRBV6-1 to TRBJ1-2; TCRdb names TRBD1, which stays unverified in the absence of DNA. The CDR3 has 14 amino acids. Germline V lookup: CDR1 MNHNS, CDR2 SASEGT. The CDR3 protein is CASRETVLNYGYTF.

The chain has TRBV7-3 and TRBJ2-2. CDR1 and CDR2 from the germline V gene are SGHTA and FQGTGA. CDR3 length: 12 amino acids. The CDR3 sequence: CASSFQTGELFF.

This chain connects TRBV5-4 to TRBJ1-6; TCRdb names TRBD1, which stays unverified in the absence of DNA. CDR1 is SGHNT, CDR2 YYREEE, per germline (reference sequence). The CDR3 has 14 residues. The CDR3 reads CASSDRGINSPLHF.

V gene TRBV7-9 combines with J gene TRBJ1-4; TCRdb calls TRBD1, which cannot be checked without DNA. Germline V gene sequence: CDR1 SEHNR, CDR2 FQNEAQ (reference sequence). CDR3 size: 12 residues. The CDR3 region is CASSPQDEKLFF.

The gene calls are TRBV28 and TRBJ2-3; absent DNA, TCRdb's TRBD2 call cannot be checked. CDR3 length equals 16 residues. From germline, CDR1 is MDHEN and CDR2 SYDVKM. Here the CDR3 reads CASSPLAGLVGDTQYF.

V and J are TRBV4-1 and TRBJ2-3; without DNA, the TCRdb call of TRBD2 cannot be checked. Germline V CDR1 and CDR2: MGHRA, YSYEKL. The CDR3 sequence is 14 residues long. The CDR3 protein is CASRAGTLTDTQYF.

The chain has TRBV5-1 and TRBJ1-4. The germline CDR1 and CDR2 sequences are SGHRS and YFSETQ. The CDR3 length is 15 residues. The CDR3 protein is CASSLDGINLGKLFF.

The chain is built from TRBV6-6 and TRBJ2-1. This CDR3 region has 13 residues. Germline V gene lookup returns CDR1 MNHNY and CDR2 SVGAGI (reference sequence). The CDR3 loop reads CASSYSIGDEQFF.

The genes are TRBV5-1 and TRBJ2-7. This CDR3 has 15 residues. Germline-derived CDR1 and CDR2 are SGHRS and YFSETQ. CDR3 region: CASSFRSGGPYEQYF.

This chain links TRBV20-1 with TRBJ2-2; TCRdb's D call, TRBD2, is unchecked because there is no DNA. Germline V CDR1 and CDR2: DFQATT, SNEGSKA (reference sequence). There are 16 residues in the CDR3. The chain's CDR3 is CSAASSSRANTGELFF.

J is TRBJ1-5 and V is TRBV18. Germline values: CDR1 KGHSH, CDR2 LQKENI. The CDR3 runs to 15 residues. The CDR3 region is CASSPGWTGNQPQHF.

This chain uses TRBV7-3 with TRBJ2-3; TCRdb calls TRBD2, which cannot be checked without DNA. This CDR3 has 15 amino acids. Germline values: CDR1 SGHTA, CDR2 FQGTGA. This CDR3 is CASSLNGGRPDTQYF.

V usage is TRBV7-9 and J usage is TRBJ2-7; lacking DNA, the TRBD1 call made by TCRdb goes unchecked. This CDR3 spans 13 amino acids. Looked up from germline, CDR1 is SEHNR and CDR2 is FQNEAQ (reference sequence). The CDR3 is CASKGDHLIEQYF.

The CDR3 loop is CASSPISRSGNTIYF. The chain is built from TRBV7-2 and TRBJ1-3. The CDR3 sequence is 15 residues long. The germline V gene encodes CDR1 SGHTA and CDR2 FQGNSA.

The chain combines TRBV3-1 with TRBJ2-1; with no DNA, the TCRdb D assignment of TRBD1 cannot be verified. In germline, CDR1 is LGHDT, CDR2 YNNKEL (reference sequence). This CDR3 has 16 residues. The CDR3: CASSQDRGFGLNEQFF.

The J gene is TRBJ2-1, the V gene TRBV27; TCRdb gives TRBD1 as the D gene, but with no DNA this cannot be confirmed. Germline V lookup: CDR1 MNHEY, CDR2 SMNVEV (reference sequence). This CDR3 is built from 14 residues. The CDR3 sequence is CASSLGTEGNEQFF.

The CDR3 loop is CASSRVRTRVDEKLFF. The chain couples TRBV4-1 to TRBJ1-4; the TCRdb call, TRBD1, lacks DNA for checking. The germline gives CDR1 MGHRA, CDR2 YSYEKL. This CDR3 spans 16 amino acids.

The gene calls are TRBV19 and TRBJ2-2; TCRdb picks TRBD2, but there is no DNA to check that call. This CDR3 contains 13 residues. CDR1 and CDR2 from the germline V gene are LNHDA and SQIVND (reference sequence). CDR3: CASSMGPTGELFF.

The chain recombines TRBV20-1 with TRBJ2-7; TCRdb lists TRBD1, though no DNA is available to test this call. Germline CDR1 DFQATT, CDR2 SNEGSKA (reference sequence). This CDR3 comprises 16 residues. CDR3 sequence reads: CSANKAGTGVFDEQYF.

The chain combines TRBV7-2 with TRBJ2-3; TCRdb gives TRBD2 as the D gene, but with no DNA this cannot be confirmed. The CDR3 covers 17 residues. The germline V gene encodes CDR1 SGHTA and CDR2 FQGNSA. The CDR3 is CASSLFGAGGPSDTQYF.

The genes are TRBV19 and TRBJ2-3; TCRdb returns TRBD2, unconfirmable since there is no DNA. The CDR3 covers 16 residues. The V gene's germline CDR1 is LNHDA and CDR2 SQIVND (reference sequence). The CDR3 reads CASSSGGGRFADTQYF.

CDR3 sequence: CASSKDNSPLHF. The chain has TRBV18 and TRBJ1-6. The length of the CDR3 is 12 residues. Germline V CDR1 and CDR2: KGHSH, LQKENI.